The present T cell receptor (beta chain) was sequenced within a study of T-cell reconstitution after alpha-beta-depleted transplantation in children. Overall study results and limits: T-cell numbers and diversity, one year after transplant, stemmed largely from T cells that were newly produced. Several hundred rapidly expanded clones from non-depleted graft cells reportedly supplied alpha-beta T cells about two months post-transplant.

The CDR3 runs to 15 residues. V dropped 3 bases and J dropped 0 bases, with 11 bases sitting between them. This sample's TCRbeta library carried unique molecular identifier barcodes. TCRdb called the PCR reads again in MiXCR, with one record for every CDR3 protein. The profile covers 600,000 to 800,000 distinct CDR3 sequences, with under 15% appearing a single time and about 0.77% taken by the ten largest. The table lists this clonotype with a few counts. Its antigen is unknown. The source is a girl under 10 years old with congenital amegakaryocytic thrombocytopenia, due to receive a stem cell transplant. The V gene is TRBV12-3 or TRBV12-4, the J gene TRBJ2-5; D is possibly TRBD1 (6 bases). This material consisted of PBMCs, taken before TCRalphabeta/CD19-depleted stem cell transplant. The CDR3 DNA reads as TGTGCCAGCAGTTTCTTACAGGGCCACCAAGAGACCCAGTACTTC. This gives the protein CASSFLQGHQETQYF.